This T cell receptor beta chain was retrieved from a study of blood T cell repertoires in COVID-19. In the study overall: The study drew acute and convalescent COVID-19 samples from the United States, Italy and Spain. The cDNA or gDNA used as material had been derived from T cells, B-cell-depleted T cells, or PBMCs.

Per the original data handling: Using reference gene primer amplification, nucleated cell counts were estimated. TCRdb keeps only in-frame clones here, not all; method: immunoSEQ multiplex PCR. V and J calls and clone size come straight from that table; D and trimming were deduced from the DNA. The sample has 200,000 to 300,000 clones, approximately 86% seen once. Deletions cut 0 bases from V and 6 bases from J, with 9 bases between. The CDR3 loop spans 13 amino acids. Germline loops: CDR1 SNHLY, CDR2 FYNNEI. This receptor was taken from a man aged 25 to 40 with active or convalescent COVID-19. Sequencing was performed on peripheral blood. V is TRBV2 and J is TRBJ2-7; no reliable D call. The CDR3 sequence is CASSEASTGEQYF. The CDR3 nucleotides read TGTGCCAGCAGTGAAGCATCGACTGGCGAGCAGTACTTC.